These 10 T cell receptor beta chains were all obtained from the same sample, sequenced in a study of blood T cell repertoires in COVID-19 (dated by TCRdb to 2019 to 2021). Preparation of the library involved the immunoSEQ multiplex PCR assay. TCRdb provides this immuneACCESS table in a form limited to in-frame rearrangements. Some clones are lacking; in checked studies, under half of them reflect an unresolved V gene, and why the rest are absent is not known. The sample includes under 400,000 clones, with over 75% observed a single time. The top ten hold approximately 1.9% of the sample. The sequencing sample was made of PBMCs or T cells enriched from blood (not recorded which). All receptors derive from a man in his forties in a cohort exposed to, infected with or recovered from COVID-19 (not recorded which).

V usage is TRBV10-3 and J usage is TRBJ1-1, with 9 bases lining up with TRBD1. CDR1 and CDR2 (germline): ENHRY, SYGVKD. V lost 2 bases, J lost 11 bases, and 3 bases stayed unmatched. This CDR3 region has 12 residues. This CDR3 is CAISEPTGGAFF. The CDR3 DNA sequence: TGTGCCATCAGTGAGCCGACAGGGGGGGCTTTCTTT.

V and J are TRBV7-3 and TRBJ2-1; 11 positions agree with TRBD1. Germline V gene data show CDR1 as SGHTA and CDR2 as FQGTGA. The CDR3 sequence is 15 residues long. Trimming cost V 5 bases and J 5 bases; bases outside gene matches: 5. CDR3 in DNA: TGTGCCAGCAGCGACGGACAGGGGGCAAACAATGAGCAGTTCTTC. It specifies CASSDGQGANNEQFF.

This chain joins TRBV6-5 and TRBJ1-2; TRBD1 might be the D (5 bases). The CDR3 length is 13 residues. Germline loops: CDR1 MNHEY, CDR2 SVGAGI. V was cut by 6 bases and J by 4 bases, with 12 bases left in between. The chain's CDR3 is CASSPGLSYGYTF. The CDR3 nucleotides are TGTGCCAGCAGCCCGGGACTGTCCTATGGCTACACCTTC.

With regard to this clone: Other nucleotide sequences in the sample specify the same CDR3. The gene calls are TRBV3-1 (or the pseudogene TRBV3-2) and TRBJ2-7; D gene ambiguous. The CDR3 contains 11 residues. V was cut by 4 bases and J by 3 bases, with 4 bases left in between. Germline V gene sequence: CDR1 LGHDT, CDR2 YNNKEL (reference sequence). For the CDR3, the DNA is TGTGCCAGCAGCCTCCTCTACGAGCAGTACTTC. Its protein is CASSLLYEQYF.

V usage is TRBV7-6 and J usage is TRBJ2-1; D may be TRBD2 (5 bases). CDR1 is SGHVS and CDR2 is FNYEAQ in the germline V gene. The CDR3 extends over 15 amino acids. Trimming shortened V by 5 bases and J by 2 bases, and 13 bases separated the two germline ends. In DNA form, the CDR3 reads TGTGCCAGCAGCCCTGAGGGCCGGGCCTACAATGAGCAGTTCTTC. It is translated as CASSPEGRAYNEQFF.

The V call is TRBV3-1 (or the pseudogene TRBV3-2), the J call TRBJ2-2; 12 positions agree with TRBD1. Germline CDR1 and CDR2: LGHDT and YNNKEL (reference sequence). The trim removed 1 base at V and 8 bases at J, leaving 11 bases unmatched. The CDR3 runs 18 residues. CDR3 in amino acids: CASSQGGGQGARGGELFF. For the CDR3, the DNA is TGTGCCAGCAGCCAAGGCGGGGGACAGGGGGCTCGAGGTGGGGAGCTGTTTTTT.

In this sample, this clone turned up a few times. The CDR3 DNA reads TGTGCCAGTAGTTCCAGACTAGCGGGAGGTGGAGAGCAGTACTTC. Translating it yields CASSSRLAGGGEQYF. The chain uses TRBV19 and TRBJ2-7; 13 nucleotides agree with TRBD2. The germline CDR1 and CDR2 sequences are LNHDA and SQIVND (reference sequence). This CDR3 has 15 residues. V trimming: 5 bases; J trimming: 7 bases; junction bases outside the gene matches: 8. Looking up the rest from reference TRBV19 and TRBJ2-7 gives the full variable domain: DGGITQSPKYLFRKEGQNVTLSCEQNLNHDAMYWYRQDPGQGLRLIYYSQIVNDFQKGDIAEGYSVSREKKESFPLTVTSAQKNPTAFYLCASSSRLAGGGEQYFGPGTRLTVT.

This rearrangement joins TRBV6-6 to TRBJ2-3; weak D call: TRBD1 (6 bases). Trimming removed 5 bases at V and 1 base at J, with 22 bases between. CDR3 length equals 18 residues. The germline gives CDR1 MNHNY, CDR2 SVGAGI (reference sequence). The CDR3 bases are TGTGCCAGCAGTAGATTCTACGCCCGGGACACGGGCACAGATACGCAGTATTTT. Protein sequence: CASSRFYARDTGTDTQYF.

The V gene is TRBV19, the J gene TRBJ1-3, with a possible D match to TRBD1 (5 bases). This CDR3 is 17 amino acids long. The germline gives CDR1 LNHDA, CDR2 SQIVND (reference sequence). Trimming cost V 3 bases and J 0 bases, with 15 bases left between them. This CDR3 reads CASSIPPQVSSGNTIYF. The DNA of the CDR3 is TGTGCCAGTAGTATCCCCCCACAGGTATCCTCTGGAAACACCATATATTTT.

This chain connects TRBV5-1 to TRBJ1-3; TRBD1 is a possible D gene (6 bases). Germline loops: CDR1 SGHRS, CDR2 YFSETQ. The CDR3 length is 15 residues. The V end was cut by 0 bases, the J end by 4 bases, with 11 bases between. The DNA of the CDR3 is TGCGCCAGCAGCTTGGCCGGGACACCGGGAAACACCATATATTTT. It yields the protein CASSLAGTPGNTIYF.